This is a list of T cell receptor beta chains from one sample in a study of blood T cell repertoires in COVID-19. Only in-frame clones appear in the TCRdb table, and some are missing; sequencing was by immunoSEQ multiplex PCR. The sample has more than 95,000 clones, roughly four fifths seen once. The material sequenced was peripheral blood. These receptors were taken from a man aged 25 to 40 with COVID-19, enrolled during active disease. The CDR3 runs from the conserved cysteine through the conserved F or W. The D gene is left open where the match is weak. A clone size is listed for some rows: how often the clone was seen (once, few, many), or a class if it is expanded.

j_gene,v_gene,abundance,d_gene,CDR3nt,CDR3aa
TRBJ1-3,TRBV30,-,-,TGTGCCTGGACTCGGTCCGGGAACACCATATATTTT,CAWTRSGNTIYF
TRBJ1-2,TRBV30,few,-,TGTGCCTGGAGTGTTGGGGCGCGGGGCTACACCTTC,CAWSVGARGYTF
TRBJ1-1,TRBV12-3/TRBV12-4,-,-,TGTGCCAGCAGTCCCCGTGCAGGGAATGAAGCTTTCTTT,CASSPRAGNEAFF
TRBJ2-2,TRBV27,-,-,TGTGCCAGCAGTTTCGTGGGCCCCACCGGGGAGCTGTTTTTT,CASSFVGPTGELFF
TRBJ2-1,TRBV11-3,many,TRBD2,TGTGCCAGCAGCAAGCCCACCCTAGGGACTAGCGGGAGTAGTGAGCAGTTCTTC,CASSKPTLGTSGSSEQFF
TRBJ1-2,TRBV7-9,-,TRBD1,TGTGCCAGCAGTTTATCCGGACAGGAAAACTATGGCTACACCTTC,CASSLSGQENYGYTF
TRBJ1-1,TRBV19,-,TRBD1,TGTGCCAGTTCTAAAGGGACAGGGGCCGTCATGAACACTGAAGCTTTCTTT,CASSKGTGAVMNTEAFF
TRBJ2-7,TRBV7-9,few,TRBD1,TGTGCCAGCAGCCGGGGACAGGGTTTTGGCGAGCAGTACTTC,CASSRGQGFGEQYF
TRBJ1-2,TRBV4-3,-,TRBD1,TGCGCCAGCAGCCAAGGGGCTTCAGGGGGGAACTATGGCTACACCTTC,CASSQGASGGNYGYTF
TRBJ2-2,TRBV24-1,-,TRBD1,TGTGCCACGAGTTACAAGGACAGGGTAAACACCGGGGAGCTGTTTTTT,CATSYKDRVNTGELFF
TRBJ2-5,TRBV5-4,once,TRBD1,TGTGCCAGCAGCAAAATCAGCCGGGACAGGGACGGTGAGACCCAGTACTTC,CASSKISRDRDGETQYF
TRBJ2-1,TRBV7-2,-,TRBD2,TGTGCCAGCAGCTTAGAAGGTCCGCGGGGGTACAATGAGCAGTTCTTC,CASSLEGPRGYNEQFF
TRBJ2-1,TRBV28,-,TRBD2,TGTGCCAGCAGTACCCGACTAGCGGGGGGTTACAATGAGCAGTTCTTC,CASSTRLAGGYNEQFF
TRBJ1-4,TRBV18,-,-,TGTGCCAGCTCACACCTTAAGGGAGGGGGGGATGAAAAACTGTTTTTT,CASSHLKGGGDEKLFF
TRBJ2-7,TRBV9,-,-,TGTGCCAGCAGCCCGAATCCGGGGATGAGCTCCTACGAGCAGTACTTC,CASSPNPGMSSYEQYF
TRBJ2-4,TRBV15,once,-,TGTGCCACCAGCAGAGATCGCGGCGGAGACAAAAACATTCAGTACTTC,CATSRDRGGDKNIQYF
TRBJ2-7,TRBV19,-,TRBD2,TGTGCCAGTAGTATGGGGGGGGGATCCCCCTACGAGCAGTACTTC,CASSMGGGSPYEQYF
TRBJ2-3,TRBV7-9,-,-,TGTGCCAGCAGCTGGCGGGCAGATACGCAGTATTTT,CASSWRADTQYF
TRBJ1-2,TRBV5-6,-,TRBD1,TGTGCCAGCAGCGTAATCTCCGGGACAGGGGCCTATGGCTACACCTTC,CASSVISGTGAYGYTF
TRBJ2-7,TRBV7-2,-,-,TGTGCCAGCAGCCTTACTACCTCCTACGAGCAGTACTTC,CASSLTTSYEQYF
TRBJ1-2,TRBV19,-,-,TGTGCCAGTATCTCTACCCAGGGCGTATATGGCTACACCTTC,CASISTQGVYGYTF
TRBJ2-7,TRBV30,-,TRBD1,TGTGCCTGGAGGGGGACAGGGGGCTCCTACGAGCAGTACTTC,CAWRGTGGSYEQYF
TRBJ1-4,TRBV30,-,TRBD1,TGTGCCTGGAGTTTAGGGGACAGGTCTGAAAAACTGTTTTTT,CAWSLGDRSEKLFF
TRBJ1-5,TRBV6-5,-,-,TGTGCCAGCACAGCGGGTGGGGACCAGCCCCAGCATTTT,CASTAGGDQPQHF
TRBJ2-3,TRBV6-5,-,TRBD1,TGTGCCACCCACAGGGGACAGGGAGATACGCAGTATTTT,CATHRGQGDTQYF
TRBJ1-3,TRBV5-6,-,TRBD1,TGTGCCAGCAGCCCTGGGACAGGGGATAGAAACACCATATATTTT,CASSPGTGDRNTIYF
TRBJ1-1,TRBV28,-,TRBD1,TGTGCCAGCAGTTGGGACAGGGGAGGTCACACTGAAGCTTTCTTT,CASSWDRGGHTEAFF
TRBJ1-4,TRBV5-5,-,-,TGTGCCAGCAGCTTAAGTCCGCGCGCAACTAATGAAAAACTGTTTTTT,CASSLSPRATNEKLFF